Following are 28 T cell receptor beta chains from one sample sequenced in a study of CD8+CD57+ T cells in acquired aplastic anemia. Genomic DNA was employed as the template in profiling TCR beta VDJ and CDR3. A single record per CDR3 protein comes from TCRdb applying MiXCR to the reads. The table records about 220,000 distinct CDR3 sequences, about a third of them present only once. Sequenced material: sorted CD4+, CD8+, or CD8+CD57+ T cells (not recorded which) from PBMCs. These TCRs come from a human donor in good health, serving as a control.

In this sample, this clonotype turned up many times. V is TRBV10-1 and J is TRBJ2-3, with no clear D. The germline CDR1 and CDR2 sequences are WNHNN and SYGVQD (reference sequence). The ends were cut back, 7 bases at V and 2 bases at J, with 10 bases in the middle. The CDR3 contains 13 residues. CDR3 in DNA: TGCGCCAGCAAATTTAGTAACACAGATACGCAGTATTTT. It encodes CASKFSNTDTQYF.

This clonotype appeared once. The J gene is TRBJ1-6, the V gene TRBV7-9, with 8 positions matching TRBD1. The CDR3 sequence is 13 residues long. Unmatched junction bases numbered 3, after V lost 5 bases and J lost 9 bases. From germline, CDR1 is SEHNR and CDR2 FQNEAQ (reference sequence). CDR3 nucleotide sequence: TGTGCCAGCAGCCAAGACAGGGGTTCACCCCTCCACTTT. Amino acids: CASSQDRGSPLHF.

Notes on this clonotype: The germline gene is not matched at one end of the junction; a read error may be the cause. This chain uses TRBV30 with TRBJ2-7, with unresolved D. Germline-derived CDR1 and CDR2 are GTSNPN and SVGIG (reference sequence). This CDR3 is 8 amino acids long. The CDR3: CAWSGSPF. In DNA form, the CDR3 reads TGTGCCTGGAGTGGGTCCCCCTTC.

The gene calls are TRBV4-1 and TRBJ2-5; TRBD1 is a possible D gene (6 bases). V was pared by 1 base and J by 4 bases, with 13 bases between. The germline V gene has CDR1 MGHRA and CDR2 YSYEKL. The CDR3 sequence is 15 residues long. The CDR3 protein is CASSQVGGVGETQYF. The DNA for the CDR3 is TGCGCCAGCAGCCAAGTAGGGGGTGTGGGAGAGACCCAGTACTTC.

This chain links TRBV5-1 with TRBJ2-3, with D possibly being TRBD2 (6 bases). Germline V gene sequence: CDR1 SGHRS, CDR2 YFSETQ. The V and J ends lost 3 bases and 6 bases respectively, with 8 bases between them. This CDR3 spans 12 amino acids. DNA of the CDR3: TGCGCCAGCAGCTCGGAGGGGGATACGCAGTATTTT. Protein: CASSSEGDTQYF.

This clonotype came up many times. In DNA form, the CDR3 reads TGTGCCAGCAGCCTTTCAGGGACAGGGGGCTACGAGCAGTACTTC. Amino acid sequence: CASSLSGTGGYEQYF. The gene calls are TRBV7-3 and TRBJ2-7, with 11 bases fitting TRBD1. V lost 5 bases to trimming and J lost 3 bases; unmatched junction nucleotides: 6. The CDR3 runs to 15 residues. The germline CDR1 and CDR2 sequences are SGHTA and FQGTGA.

The chain combines TRBV20-1 with TRBJ2-1; TRBD1 matches 8 bases. After removal of 1 base from V and 6 bases from J, the junction contained 8 bases not matched to a gene. The CDR3 totals 15 residues. Germline V gives CDR1 DFQATT, CDR2 SNEGSKA (reference sequence). CDR3: CSARVSGTGFNEQFF. DNA of the CDR3: TGCAGTGCTAGAGTGTCCGGGACAGGTTTCAATGAGCAGTTCTTC.

With respect to this clonotype: A single base separates this from a much larger clone, so it may be a read error. The chain uses TRBV20-1 and TRBJ2-5; D remains ambiguous. Germline CDR1 DFQATT, CDR2 SNEGSKA (reference sequence). This CDR3 spans 12 amino acids. V was cut by 7 bases and J by 5 bases, with 14 bases left in between. CDR3: CSVTSPGETQYF. CDR3 in DNA: TGCAGTGTAACGAGTCCCGGGGAGACCCAGTACTTC.

Concerning this clonotype itself: One base away lies a much larger clone, so this may be a sequencing read error. The chain uses TRBV20-1 and TRBJ2-7; D could derive from TRBD1 or TRBD2 (5 bases each). V dropped 5 bases and J dropped 6 bases, with 20 bases sitting between them. Germline V gene sequence: CDR1 DFQATT, CDR2 SNEGSKA (reference sequence). CDR3 size: 14 residues. The DNA of the CDR3 is TGCAGTGCTCTCATTATAGGGACGGCCTGCGAGCAGTACTTC. This codes for CSALIIGTACEQYF.

The chain employs TRBV18 and TRBJ2-7; a weak D match, TRBD2 (6 bases). Germline V gene data show CDR1 as KGHSH and CDR2 as LQKENI. The CDR3 has 11 residues. The V end was cut by 8 bases, the J end by 4 bases, with 9 bases between. Here the CDR3 DNA reads TGTGCCAGCGCAGGGAGGTACGAGCAGTACTTC. Residues: CASAGRYEQYF.

The V and J genes are TRBV4-1 and TRBJ2-2; the D gene is possibly TRBD1 (5 bases). This CDR3 has 16 amino acids. Trimming pared 0 bases from V and 6 bases from J, leaving 14 bases between. Germline assignment: CDR1 MGHRA and CDR2 YSYEKL. In DNA, the CDR3 is TGCGCCAGCAGCCAAGAATCTCGCAGGGAAGCCGGGGAGCTGTTTTTT. It is translated as CASSQESRREAGELFF.

This clonotype was seen at least ten times. The chain joins TRBV14 to TRBJ2-1; no firm D call. V lost 4 bases and J 3 bases, leaving 7 bases between the germline ends. This CDR3 spans 13 amino acids. Germline CDR1 is SGHDN and CDR2 is FVKESK. The CDR3: CASSPIDYNEQFF. Here the CDR3 DNA reads TGTGCCAGCAGCCCCATCGACTACAATGAGCAGTTCTTC.

This clonotype was observed at least ten times. The CDR3 bases are TGCGCCAGCAAGTCAGAAACTAACTATGGCTACACCTTC. Its translation is CASKSETNYGYTF. V usage is TRBV5-1 and J usage is TRBJ1-2; D is undetermined. The ends were cut back, 6 bases at V and 0 bases at J, with 9 bases in the middle. CDR3 length: 13 amino acids. CDR1 SGHRS and CDR2 YFSETQ come from the germline V gene.

This clonotype was recorded at least ten times. This rearrangement joins TRBV10-2 to TRBJ2-1; weak D call: TRBD1 (6 bases). In germline, CDR1 is WSHSY, CDR2 SAAADI. V lost 0 bases, J lost 0 bases, and 15 bases lay in between. The CDR3 runs 18 residues. The CDR3 here is CASSESTRGRNSYNEQFF. CDR3 coding DNA: TGCGCCAGCAGTGAGTCAACCAGGGGTCGGAACTCCTACAATGAGCAGTTCTTC.

This clonotype occurred a few times. The CDR3 end shows no conserved phenylalanine or tryptophan, and so a read error is likely. V and J are TRBV20-1 and TRBJ2-5, with TRBD2 matching 7 bases. The germline CDR1 and CDR2 sequences are DFQATT and SNEGSKA (reference sequence). This CDR3 has 16 residues. V trimming: 2 bases; J trimming: 4 bases; junction bases outside the gene matches: 13. The CDR3 nucleotides are TGCAGTGCTAGAAAGTCGGGCGGGGGAAGCTCAGAGACCCAGTACCTC. This gives the protein CSARKSGGGSSETQYL.

Concerning this clonotype itself: A single base separates this from a much larger clone, so it may be a read error. V is TRBV19 and J is TRBJ2-5; D may match TRBD1 or TRBD2 (6 bases each). Trimming cost V 7 bases and J 4 bases, with 22 bases left between them. The CDR3 is made up of 16 amino acids. Germline CDR1 LNHDA, CDR2 SQIVND (reference sequence). CDR3 bases: TGTGCCAGTAACAATACGGGGGCCAAGGGTCGAGAGACCCAGTACTTC. It is translated as CASNNTGAKGRETQYF.

There are many counts of this clonotype. The chain combines TRBV2 with TRBJ1-6, with TRBD1 matching 8 bases. Germline V gives CDR1 SNHLY, CDR2 FYNNEI. The CDR3 is 15 amino acids. V shed 2 bases, J shed 7 bases, and the junction held 4 bases outside the gene matches. The CDR3: CASSEIGDRNSPLHF. The CDR3 region has the DNA TGTGCCAGCAGTGAAATTGGGGACAGGAATTCACCCCTCCACTTT. Full variable domain (rest looked up from reference TRBV2 and TRBJ1-6): EPEVTQTPSHQVTQMGQEVILRCVPISNHLYFYWYRQILGQKVEFLVSFYNNEISEKSEIFDDQFSVERPDGSNFTLKIRSTKLEDSAMYFCASSEIGDRNSPLHFGNGTRLTVT.

In this sample, this clonotype turned up many times. J is TRBJ2-7 and V is TRBV29-1; TRBD1 matches 8 bases. The CDR3 is 14 residues long. Germline lookup yields CDR1 SQVTM and CDR2 ANQGSEA. The ends lost 4 bases at V and 0 bases at J; junction bases unmatched: 5. The CDR3 protein is CSVGKTGGSYEQYF. The CDR3 bases are TGCAGCGTTGGAAAAACAGGGGGCTCCTACGAGCAGTACTTC.

This clonotype has a count of ten or more. V gene TRBV6-1 combines with J gene TRBJ1-5; D remains ambiguous. This CDR3 is built from 14 residues. V gave up 6 bases and J gave up 7 bases, with 16 bases separating them. Germline CDR1 is MNHNS and CDR2 is SASEGT. The CDR3 bases are TGTGCCAGCAGCCAGGACCTTTCGGGACAGCCCCAGCATTTT. This translates into CASSQDLSGQPQHF.

This clonotype has just a few counts. The chain has TRBV3-1 and TRBJ2-1; D is undetermined. V gave up 2 bases and J gave up 8 bases, with 4 bases separating them. The CDR3 totals 11 residues. The germline V gene encodes CDR1 LGHDT and CDR2 YNNKEL (reference sequence). Here the CDR3 DNA reads TGTGCCAGCAGCCAAACCCATGAGCAGTTCTTC. The encoded protein is CASSQTHEQFF.

This clonotype was observed a handful of times. This chain joins TRBV12-3 or TRBV12-4 and TRBJ1-1; D is unclear. The CDR3 length is 14 residues. Trimming took off 1 base at V and 5 bases at J, with 11 bases between the two ends. The CDR3 is CASSLVGVETEAFF. CDR3 sequence (DNA): TGTGCCAGCAGTTTAGTTGGGGTTGAGACTGAAGCTTTCTTT.

This clonotype was recorded a few times. This chain joins TRBV19 and TRBJ1-5; possibly TRBD1 for D (5 bases). The germline CDR1 and CDR2 sequences are LNHDA and SQIVND (reference sequence). V was pared by 5 bases and J by 3 bases, with 23 bases between. The length of the CDR3 is 18 residues. CDR3 protein: CASSGARMSRAINQPQHF. The CDR3 coding sequence is TGTGCCAGTAGTGGGGCTCGGATGTCAAGGGCGATCAATCAGCCCCAGCATTTT.

J is TRBJ2-3 and V is TRBV4-2, with 12 bases lining up with TRBD2. The CDR3 is 17 residues long. Per germline, CDR1 LGHNA and CDR2 YNFKEQ. With 0 bases clipped from V and 6 bases from J, the junction kept 7 bases outside the gene matches. The DNA of the CDR3 is TGTGCCAGCAGCCAAGATCCTAGCGGGGGGGCCCGGGATACGCAGTATTTT. This encodes CASSQDPSGGARDTQYF.

This chain joins TRBV10-1 and TRBJ1-5, with D perhaps matching TRBD1 (6 bases). This CDR3 spans 16 amino acids. Trimming removed 8 bases from V and 3 bases from J, with 20 bases in between. CDR1 is WNHNN, CDR2 SYGVQD, per germline (reference sequence). This chain's CDR3 is CASGRQQGRDNQPQHF. The CDR3, as DNA: TGCGCCAGCGGACGGCAACAGGGTAGGGACAATCAGCCCCAGCATTTT.

This clonotype was counted ten times or more. This rearrangement joins TRBV20-1 to TRBJ1-2; no firm D call. The CDR3 has 12 residues. The V and J ends lost 5 bases and 0 bases respectively, with 7 bases between them. Germline-derived CDR1 and CDR2 are DFQATT and SNEGSKA (reference sequence). CDR3 bases: TGCAGTGCTGGGCAAGCTAACTATGGCTACACCTTC. This encodes CSAGQANYGYTF.

The chain combines TRBV9 with TRBJ2-7; the D call may be TRBD1 or TRBD2 (6 bases each). V was cut by 4 bases and J by 6 bases, with 20 bases left in between. CDR3 length equals 15 residues. CDR1 and CDR2 from the germline V gene are SGDLS and YYNGEE. The CDR3 spells CASSPDGGRRGEQYF. Written as DNA, the CDR3 is TGTGCCAGCAGCCCAGATGGGGGGCGCCGGGGCGAGCAGTACTTC.

At least ten counts were recorded for this clonotype. The CDR3 DNA reads TGCAGTGCTAGGTCCGGGACAGGGGTCACAGATACGCAGTATTTT. This codes for CSARSGTGVTDTQYF. The V call is TRBV20-1, the J call TRBJ2-3; 10 bases are a match to TRBD1. J gave up 2 bases and V 3 bases, and 5 bases lay outside the gene matches. The CDR3 runs to 15 residues. Looked up from germline, CDR1 is DFQATT and CDR2 is SNEGSKA (reference sequence).

This CDR3 reads CASSPGTGANYNEQFF. In DNA form, the CDR3 reads TGTGCCAGCAGCCCAGGGACAGGGGCCAACTACAATGAGCAGTTCTTC. V and J are TRBV9 and TRBJ2-1, with TRBD1 matching over 10 bases. J lost 3 bases, V lost 4 bases, and 7 bases had no gene match. The CDR3 is 16 residues long. The germline gives CDR1 SGDLS, CDR2 YYNGEE.